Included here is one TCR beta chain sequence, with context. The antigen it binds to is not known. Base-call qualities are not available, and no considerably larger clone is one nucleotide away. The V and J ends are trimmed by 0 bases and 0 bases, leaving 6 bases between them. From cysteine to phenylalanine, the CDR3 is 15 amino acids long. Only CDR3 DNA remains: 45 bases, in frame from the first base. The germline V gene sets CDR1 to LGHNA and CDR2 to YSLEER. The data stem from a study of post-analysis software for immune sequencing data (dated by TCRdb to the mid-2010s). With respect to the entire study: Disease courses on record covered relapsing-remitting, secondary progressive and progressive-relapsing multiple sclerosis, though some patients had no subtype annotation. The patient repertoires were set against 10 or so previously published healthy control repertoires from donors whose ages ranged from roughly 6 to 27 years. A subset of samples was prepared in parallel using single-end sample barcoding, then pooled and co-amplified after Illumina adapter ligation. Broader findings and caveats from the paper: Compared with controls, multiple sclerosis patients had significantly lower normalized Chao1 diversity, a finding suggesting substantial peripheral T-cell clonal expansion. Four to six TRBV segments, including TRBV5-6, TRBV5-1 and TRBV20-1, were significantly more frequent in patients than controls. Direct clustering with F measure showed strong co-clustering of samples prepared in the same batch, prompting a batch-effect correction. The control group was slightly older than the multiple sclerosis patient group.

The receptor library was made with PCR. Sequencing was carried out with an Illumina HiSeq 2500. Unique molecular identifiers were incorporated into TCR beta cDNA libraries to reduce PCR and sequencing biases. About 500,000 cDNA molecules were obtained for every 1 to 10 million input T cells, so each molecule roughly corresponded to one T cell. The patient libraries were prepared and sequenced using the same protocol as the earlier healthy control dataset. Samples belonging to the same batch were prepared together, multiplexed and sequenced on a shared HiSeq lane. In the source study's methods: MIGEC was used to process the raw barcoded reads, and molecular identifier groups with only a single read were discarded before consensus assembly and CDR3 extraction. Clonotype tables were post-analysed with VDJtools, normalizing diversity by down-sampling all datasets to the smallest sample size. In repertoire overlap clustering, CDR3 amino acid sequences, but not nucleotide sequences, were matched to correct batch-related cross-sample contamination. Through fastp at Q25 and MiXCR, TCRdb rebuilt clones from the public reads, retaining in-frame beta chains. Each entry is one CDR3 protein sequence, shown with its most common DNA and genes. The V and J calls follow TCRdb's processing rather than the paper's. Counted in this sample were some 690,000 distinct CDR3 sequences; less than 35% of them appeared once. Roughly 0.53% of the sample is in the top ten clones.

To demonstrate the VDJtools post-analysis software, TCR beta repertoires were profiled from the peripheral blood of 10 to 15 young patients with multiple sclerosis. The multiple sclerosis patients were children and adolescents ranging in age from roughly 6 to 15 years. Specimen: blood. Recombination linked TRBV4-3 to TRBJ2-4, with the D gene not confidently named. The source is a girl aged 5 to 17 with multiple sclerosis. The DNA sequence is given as TGCGCCAGCAGCCAAGAGGTGATAGCCAAAAACATTCAGTACTTC. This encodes CASSQEVIAKNIQYF.